The clone carrying this T cell receptor beta chain was counted only a few times. Its antigen remains unidentified. The data stem from a study of identical twins. This CDR3 comprises 14 residues. Germline V gene data show CDR1 as DFQATT and CDR2 as SNEGSKA (reference sequence). V dropped 3 bases and J dropped 4 bases, with 10 bases sitting between them. TCRdb ran MiXCR on the 5' RACE reads and lists one entry per CDR3 protein. The repertoire consists of roughly 480,000 distinct CDR3 sequences, with about 24% occurring once and the leading ten covering 2.9%. Points from the study as a whole: Invariant MAIT and iNKT cells may have partly biased zero-insertion analyses. For out-of-frame alpha sequences shared by twins, low generation probability was in excess.

These same records also appear under a second study, on T cells expressing NK-cell markers. That report notes: It was from sorted CD3+CD56+NKG2C+, CD3+CD56+NKG2C- and CD3+CD56-NKG2C+ T cells that TCR beta repertoires came. For four donors, these clonotypes were likewise the leading ones in the CD3+CD56-NKG2C+ fraction.

This rearrangement joins TRBV20-1 to TRBJ2-6; perhaps TRBD2 as D (5 bases). Sequenced material: CD4+ T cells sorted from blood. The sequence derives from a woman aged 18-29 years in good health. CDR3 sequence: CSASVERGANVLTF. Written as DNA, the CDR3 is TGCAGTGCTAGCGTCGAGCGGGGGGCCAACGTCCTGACTTTC.